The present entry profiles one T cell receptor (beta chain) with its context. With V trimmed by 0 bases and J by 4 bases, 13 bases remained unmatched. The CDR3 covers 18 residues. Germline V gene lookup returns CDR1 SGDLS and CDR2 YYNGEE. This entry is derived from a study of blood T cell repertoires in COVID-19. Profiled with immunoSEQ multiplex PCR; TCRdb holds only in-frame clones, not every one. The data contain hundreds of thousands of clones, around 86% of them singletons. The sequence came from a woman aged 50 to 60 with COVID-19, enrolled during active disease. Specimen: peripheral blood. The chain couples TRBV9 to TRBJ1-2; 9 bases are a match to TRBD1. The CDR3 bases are TGTGCCAGCAGCGTAGACCCGACCCAGACAGGGGGGTCCTATGGCTACACCTTC. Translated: CASSVDPTQTGGSYGYTF.